Presented here are 9 T cell receptor beta chains from one specimen sequenced in a study of blood T cell repertoires in COVID-19 (dated by TCRdb to between 2020 and 2021). The library was built by means of the immunoSEQ multiplex PCR assay. Imported from immuneACCESS, the table was reduced by TCRdb to in-frame sequences with V and J called. These copies leave out some clones; in studies compared against another copy, an unresolved V gene accounts for under half, and the cause of the remainder is not known. This sample has some 41,000 clones in its table, and 86% of those were observed once. In total, the top ten clones hold under 9.5% of the sample. The specimen was peripheral blood. The origin of the receptors is a human donor in a cohort sampled during active COVID-19.

This CDR3 reads CASSLDRPYGYTF. In nucleotides, the CDR3 is TGTGCCAGCAGCTTGGACAGGCCCTATGGCTACACCTTC. The chain joins TRBV7-2 to TRBJ1-2, with 7 bases identical to TRBD1. Germline loops: CDR1 SGHTA, CDR2 FQGNSA. This CDR3 spans 13 amino acids. V lost 3 bases and J lost 4; bases outside the gene matches: 2.

This clone was counted only a few times. The rearrangement uses TRBV7-9 and TRBJ1-5, with 9 bases fitting TRBD1. Germline V gene lookup returns CDR1 SEHNR and CDR2 FQNEAQ (reference sequence). The CDR3 consists of 16 residues. J gave up 9 bases and V 5 bases, and 14 bases lay outside the gene matches. CDR3 DNA: TGTGCCAGCAGCCACCGGGACAGGGAGGTTATTTCGCCCCAGCATTTT. Its translation: CASSHRDREVISPQHF. Drawing the rest from reference TRBV7-9 and TRBJ1-5, the complete variable domain is DTGVSQNPRHKITKRGQNVTFRCDPISEHNRLYWYRQTLGQGPEFLTYFQNEAQLEKSRLLSDRFSAERPKGSFSTLEIQRTEQGDSAMYLCASSHRDREVISPQHFGDGTRLSIL.

The chain couples TRBV6-2 or TRBV6-3 to TRBJ2-5; 8 nucleotides agree with TRBD2. Germline CDR1 is MNHEY and CDR2 is SVGEGT. The CDR3 consists of 13 residues. V was clipped by 6 bases and J by 4 bases; unmatched bases: 4. CDR3 in amino acids: CASSPGGVETQYF. The DNA for the CDR3 is TGTGCCAGCAGCCCGGGGGGGGTAGAGACCCAGTACTTC.

The rearrangement uses TRBV14 and TRBJ1-1, with D perhaps TRBD1 (5 bases). This CDR3 comprises 14 residues. Deletions cut 4 bases from V and 2 bases from J, with 11 bases between. CDR1 is SGHDN and CDR2 is FVKESK in the germline V gene. CDR3 amino acids: CASSLPGVNTEAFF. Written as DNA, the CDR3 is TGTGCCAGCAGCCTTCCGGGGGTAAACACTGAAGCTTTCTTT.

The V and J genes are TRBV4-2 and TRBJ2-5, with 16 bases that match TRBD2. CDR3 length equals 18 residues. Germline assignment: CDR1 LGHNA and CDR2 YNFKEQ. J gave up 5 bases and V 3 bases, and 9 bases lay outside the gene matches. The CDR3 nucleotides read TGTGCCAGCAGCCATACCGGGACTAGCGGGGGGGTAGAGGAGACCCAGTACTTC. It codes for CASSHTGTSGGVEETQYF.

The rearrangement links TRBV7-9 to TRBJ2-7; D not certain. Germline V gene sequence: CDR1 SEHNR, CDR2 FQNEAQ (reference sequence). V dropped 2 bases and J dropped 4 bases, with 3 bases sitting between them. The CDR3 is 11 amino acids. In DNA, the CDR3 is TGTGCCAGCAGCTTATCTTACGAGCAGTACTTC. Translated, it gives CASSLSYEQYF.

This chain links TRBV6-5 with TRBJ1-2, with a tentative D call TRBD1 (6 bases). The length of the CDR3 is 16 residues. Germline CDR1 and CDR2: MNHEY and SVGAGI. V lost 4 bases and J 6 bases, leaving 21 bases between the germline ends. The DNA of the CDR3 is TGTGCCAGCAGTTTGGGGGCCCCCAGAGCAACCAATGGCTACACCTTC. Protein: CASSLGAPRATNGYTF.

This clone was counted once. V is TRBV19 and J is TRBJ1-2, with TRBD1 identical over 7 bases. The CDR3 is 16 residues long. Germline V gene sequence: CDR1 LNHDA, CDR2 SQIVND (reference sequence). V lost 4 bases, J lost 8 bases, and 16 bases stayed unmatched. In DNA, the CDR3 is TGTGCCAGTAGTACGCGCGGGACAGCCCACGGGGGAGGCTACACCTTC. This encodes CASSTRGTAHGGGYTF.

This sequence joins TRBV21-1 and TRBJ2-7; TRBD1, the table's D call, lacks a check against the DNA. TRBV21-1 is listed as a pseudogene. This CDR3 is 18 amino acids long. The CDR3 spells CASSKAGTANRKSYEQYF. The CDR3 region has the DNA TGTGCCAGCAGCAAAGCTGGGACAGCAAACCGAAAATCCTACGAGCAGTACTTC.